This T cell receptor beta chain comes out of a study of CD8+ T cells in alopecia areata. Across the whole study: Treated individuals took tofacitinib by mouth, 5 to 10 mg twice daily.

The CDR3 extends over 9 amino acids. The V and J ends lost 10 bases and 8 bases respectively, with 9 bases between them. Sorting from PBMCs produced CD4+ and CD8+ T cells. Sequencing used cDNA as its template, made by extracting RNA and reverse transcribing it. Sequencing used immunoSEQ multiplex PCR; TCRdb keeps in-frame clones, though not all of them. The data contain 110,000 to 150,000 clones, around 60% of them seen just once; the ten biggest clones take up under 8%. The TCR comes from a human donor with alopecia areata. Sequences were derived from CD4+ T cells sorted from blood, sampled at week 0. The chain links TRBV5-7 to TRBJ1-2; no firm D call. TRBV5-7 is annotated as an ORF whose role is uncertain. The CDR3 DNA reads as TGTGCCGACTGTCACGGCTACACCTTC. Encoded protein: CADCHGYTF.